The next 31 T cell receptor beta chains were all read from a single sample in a study of CD8+CD57+ T cells in acquired aplastic anemia. Flow cytometry had shown expanded CD8+CD57+ cells in the patients chosen for sequencing. Genomic DNA served as template for TCR beta VDJ and CDR3 profiling. Each CDR3 protein gets one entry after TCRdb re-called the reads with MiXCR. The sample yields some 150,000 distinct CDR3 sequences, more than 45% seen once. Sequencing input: sorted CD4+, CD8+, or CD8+CD57+ T cells (not recorded which) from PBMCs. These receptors were collected from a human donor with aplastic anemia.

The CDR3 DNA sequence: TGTGCCAGCAGCCCGGCGGGGGGGCGTGGGACCCAGTACTTC. Amino acids: CASSPAGGRGTQYF. The chain uses TRBV7-8 and TRBJ2-5; 9 bases align to TRBD2. This CDR3 is 14 amino acids long. Trimming at V came to 5 bases and at J to 7 bases, leaving 8 bases not matched to a gene. Germline V CDR1 and CDR2: SGHVS, FQNEAQ.

Only a few counts were recorded for this clonotype. Germline is not matched at one junction end, which may reflect a read error. The chain carries TRBV10-3 and TRBJ1-4; a possible D gene is TRBD1 (6 bases). This CDR3 has 16 residues. The V gene's germline CDR1 is ENHRY and CDR2 SYGVKD. The CDR3 region is CAISEGGRGANERLFF. The CDR3, as DNA: TGTGCCATCAGTGAGGGGGGGCGCGGAGCTAATGAAAGACTGTTTTTT.

The chain combines TRBV12-3 or TRBV12-4 with TRBJ1-4; D is unresolved. This CDR3 region has 15 residues. Trimming removed 3 bases from V and 0 bases from J, with 8 bases in between. The CDR3 loop is CASSLRSPTNEKLFF. The CDR3 nucleotides read TGTGCCAGCAGTTTGAGGAGTCCAACTAATGAAAAACTGTTTTTT.

This clonotype was detected a few times. The V gene is TRBV12-3 or TRBV12-4, the J gene TRBJ2-6; a weak D match, TRBD1 (7 bases). The CDR3 consists of 15 residues. V was shortened by 8 bases and J by 0 bases, with 11 bases between the two germline ends. For the CDR3, the DNA is TGTGCCAGCGGCAGGGGGGCCTCTGGGGCCAACGTCCTGACTTTC. Protein product: CASGRGASGANVLTF.

This clonotype was found many times. The rearrangement joins TRBV7-2 to TRBJ2-2; D may be TRBD2 (5 bases). The CDR3 extends over 14 amino acids. Germline CDR1 is SGHTA and CDR2 is FQGNSA. Trimming stripped 2 bases from V and 5 bases from J, with 9 bases between. Here the CDR3 reads CASSLKGGTGELFF. CDR3 DNA: TGTGCCAGCAGCTTAAAGGGCGGGACCGGGGAGCTGTTTTTT.

Of note for this clonotype: A much larger clone lies a single base off, so this may be a read error. No conserved phenylalanine or tryptophan is present at the end of the CDR3, so a read error is the likely explanation. The V gene is TRBV3-1, the J gene TRBJ1-1; D unresolved. Germline V gene sequence: CDR1 LGHDT, CDR2 YNNKEL (reference sequence). V shed 0 bases and J shed 7 bases, with 3 bases lying between them. The CDR3 contains 11 residues. CDR3 DNA: TGTGCCAGCAGCCAAGACTATGAAGCTTTCTCT. It yields the protein CASSQDYEAFS.

This clonotype came up many times. The CDR3 sequence: CASNLGAGVGDTQYF. CDR3 sequence (DNA): TGTGCCAGCAACCTAGGGGCGGGGGTTGGAGATACGCAGTATTTT. This chain uses TRBV9 with TRBJ2-3; 7 positions match TRBD2. Germline lookup yields CDR1 SGDLS and CDR2 YYNGEE. The CDR3 consists of 15 residues. J lost 5 bases, V lost 6 bases, and 12 bases had no gene match.

This clonotype was detected only once. The chain carries TRBV9 and TRBJ2-1; 8 nucleotides line up with TRBD1. The CDR3 sequence is 16 residues long. Germline-derived CDR1 and CDR2 are SGDLS and YYNGEE. V lost 1 base and J lost 2; bases outside the gene matches: 5. The CDR3 DNA reads TGTGCCAGCAGCGTAATGGTGACAGGGGCCTACAATGAGCAGTTCTTC. Translating it yields CASSVMVTGAYNEQFF.

This clonotype occurred a few times. The chain combines TRBV18 with TRBJ1-2; 9 positions agree with TRBD1. Trimming cost V 3 bases and J 3 bases; bases outside gene matches: 8. Germline V gives CDR1 KGHSH, CDR2 LQKENI. CDR3 size: 16 residues. The DNA of the CDR3 is TGTGCCAGCTCACCTCTCACCACAGGGGGCGACTATGGCTACACCTTC. This encodes CASSPLTTGGDYGYTF.

The chain employs TRBV19 and TRBJ2-1; tentatively, D is TRBD2 (7 bases). The CDR3 spans 14 residues. Deletions cut 1 base from V and 8 bases from J, with 12 bases between. Germline-derived CDR1 and CDR2 are LNHDA and SQIVND (reference sequence). The CDR3 region has the DNA TGTGCCAGTAGTATAGTGGGGGGGCCGGATGAGCAGTTCTTC. Translating gives CASSIVGGPDEQFF.

To note about this clonotype: A junction boundary mismatches the germline segment, possibly from a read error. The CDR3 region is CAISRSPGQVDGYAF. The CDR3 coding sequence is TGTGCCATCAGTCGCTCACCGGGACAGGTGGATGGCTACGCCTTC. This chain uses TRBV10-3 with TRBJ1-2, with 8 bases lining up with TRBD1. The CDR3 has 15 residues. Germline V CDR1 and CDR2: ENHRY, SYGVKD.

This rearrangement joins TRBV7-9 to TRBJ1-6; 7 bases are shared with TRBD1. J gave up 9 bases and V 2 bases, and 7 bases lay outside the gene matches. The CDR3 loop spans 15 amino acids. Germline V CDR1 and CDR2: SEHNR, FQNEAQ (reference sequence). The CDR3 DNA reads as TGTGCCAGCAGCTTACGACAGGGTGACGGTTCACCCCTCCACTTT. Protein sequence: CASSLRQGDGSPLHF.

In its sample, this clonotype was seen many times. The chain combines TRBV11-3 with TRBJ1-1; possible D gene TRBD1, 6 bases. The CDR3 covers 15 residues. The V end lost 4 bases, the J end lost 1 base, and 13 bases lay between the germline ends. Germline CDR1 reads SGHNT; CDR2 reads YENEEA. The CDR3 sequence: CASSSGGRGNTEAFF. The DNA of the CDR3 is TGTGCCAGCAGCTCCGGGGGCAGAGGGAACACTGAAGCTTTCTTT.

In the case of this clonotype: This clone may be a read error of a much larger clone one base away. The CDR3 DNA follows: TGTGCCAGCAGCCGGGCGGGGGGGGAGGATCAGCCCCAGCATTTT. Translated, it gives CASSRAGGEDQPQHF. The chain has TRBV12-1 and TRBJ1-5. TRBV12-1 is a recognized pseudogene. CDR3 length: 15 residues.

This clonotype was seen ten or more times. The V and J genes are TRBV6-1 and TRBJ1-2; D is unclear. CDR1 MNHNS and CDR2 SASEGT come from the germline V gene. CDR3 size: 14 residues. Trimming took off 7 bases at V and 4 bases at J, with 16 bases between the two ends. CDR3 amino acids: CASTSGPDVYGYTF. CDR3 in DNA: TGTGCCAGCACCTCAGGCCCCGACGTCTATGGCTACACCTTC.

This clonotype showed up many times. J is TRBJ2-7 and V is TRBV2, with 9 bases identical to TRBD2. The CDR3 consists of 15 residues. Germline assignment: CDR1 SNHLY and CDR2 FYNNEI. J was trimmed by 3 bases and V by 11 bases; bases with no gene match: 14. The CDR3 loop is CAAQTQAGGSYEQYF. The CDR3 DNA reads as TGTGCCGCCCAGACCCAAGCGGGGGGCAGCTACGAGCAGTACTTC.

Notes on this clonotype: A much larger clone lies one base from this, so it may be a read error. Because it lacks the conserved phenylalanine or tryptophan at the end, this CDR3 is likely a read error. V gene TRBV5-6 combines with J gene TRBJ1-6, with D possibly TRBD1 on 5 matching bases. CDR1 and CDR2 (germline): SGHDT, YYEEEE. The CDR3 loop spans 18 amino acids. V was clipped by 2 bases and J by 2 bases, with 17 bases between them. For the CDR3, the DNA is TGTGCCAGCAGCTTAGGGGCCCCATCTCTAACCTATAATTCACCCCTCCACCTT. Translating gives CASSLGAPSLTYNSPLHL.

This clonotype has a count of ten or more. This chain uses TRBV7-8 with TRBJ1-5; D is unresolved. In germline, CDR1 is SGHVS, CDR2 FQNEAQ. The CDR3 is 13 residues long. Trimming cost V 5 bases and J 5 bases, with 10 bases left between them. For the CDR3, the DNA is TGTGCCAGCAGCCACAGCTTCGATCAGCCCCAGCATTTT. Translated, it gives CASSHSFDQPQHF.

This rearrangement joins TRBV29-1 to TRBJ1-2; TRBD1 matches at 8 bases. Germline V gene sequence: CDR1 SQVTM, CDR2 ANQGSEA. Trimming removed 4 bases from V and 3 bases from J; junction bases left unmatched: 4. There are 13 residues in the CDR3. As DNA, the CDR3 is TGCAGCGTTGTTACAGGGGGGTACTATGGCTACACCTTC. It is translated as CSVVTGGYYGYTF.

This clonotype was seen a few times. The chain joins TRBV10-1 to TRBJ2-7, with TRBD2 matching 7 bases. Germline assignment: CDR1 WNHNN and CDR2 SYGVQD (reference sequence). This CDR3 is 15 amino acids long. The V and J ends lost 3 bases and 3 bases, in that order; junction bases with no gene match: 8. The CDR3 spells CASSDVPSGRYEQYF. DNA for the CDR3: TGCGCCAGCAGTGACGTGCCTAGCGGTCGCTACGAGCAGTACTTC.

V is TRBV24-1 and J is TRBJ2-7; 8 bases align to TRBD2. V shed 3 bases, J shed 7 bases, and the junction held 4 bases outside the gene matches. Germline lookup yields CDR1 KGHDR and CDR2 SFDVKD. This CDR3 has 13 amino acids. For the CDR3, the DNA is TGTGCCACCAGTGATCCCCGGGGGGGAGAGCAGTACTTC. Translated, it gives CATSDPRGGEQYF.

This rearrangement joins TRBV5-4 to TRBJ2-1; TRBD2 matches 12 bases. The CDR3 is made up of 17 amino acids. The junction had 11 bases not matched to a gene; V was cut back by 9 bases and J by 1 base. Per germline, CDR1 SGHNT and CDR2 YYREEE (reference sequence). CDR3 sequence: CATVGLAGGSSYNEQFF. CDR3 DNA sequence: TGTGCCACCGTAGGCCTAGCGGGGGGGTCTTCCTACAATGAGCAGTTCTTC.

With respect to this clonotype: A much bigger clone sits one base away, suggesting this may be a read error. V usage is TRBV4-2 and J usage is TRBJ1-2, with 7 bases aligning to TRBD1. This CDR3 comprises 15 residues. The V gene's germline CDR1 is LGHNA and CDR2 YNFKEQ. The CDR3 DNA follows: TGTGCCAGCAGCCAAGGGGACAACACAGGGGCTGGCTACATCTTC. Encoded protein: CASSQGDNTGAGYIF.

This clonotype was counted at least ten times. CDR3 amino acids: CSGGERTEAFF. The CDR3 nucleotides are TGCAGTGGAGGGGAACGCACTGAAGCTTTCTTT. The chain uses TRBV20-1 and TRBJ1-1; TRBD1 might be the D (5 bases). V was shortened by 7 bases and J by 4 bases, with 10 bases between the two germline ends. Germline CDR1 DFQATT, CDR2 SNEGSKA (reference sequence). There are 11 residues in the CDR3.

This clonotype was detected a few times. The rearrangement joins TRBV29-1 to TRBJ2-7; weak D call: TRBD2 (5 bases). Germline V CDR1 and CDR2: SQVTM, ANQGSEA. Between the trimmed V and J ends, which lost 3 bases and 5 bases, there was a span of 11 bases. The CDR3 totals 12 residues. CDR3 residues: CSVESGSDEQYF. The DNA for the CDR3 is TGCAGCGTTGAGTCGGGTAGCGACGAGCAGTACTTC.

This clonotype was detected ten times or more. This rearrangement joins TRBV11-2 to TRBJ2-5; the match to TRBD2 covers 12 bases. V trimming: 6 bases; J trimming: 1 base; junction bases outside the gene matches: 9. The CDR3 is 17 residues long. Looked up from germline, CDR1 is SGHAT and CDR2 is FQNNGV. As DNA, the CDR3 is TGTGCCAGCAGTCCGAGGGTACTAGCGGGGGGCCAAGAGACCCAGTACTTC. It yields the protein CASSPRVLAGGQETQYF. The full variable domain, rest sourced from reference TRBV11-2 and TRBJ2-5, is EAGVAQSPRYKIIEKRQSVAFWCNPISGHATLYWYQQILGQGPKLLIQFQNNGVVDDSQLPKDRFSAERLKGVDSTLKIQPAKLEDSAVYLCASSPRVLAGGQETQYFGPGTRLLVL.

The rearrangement uses TRBV5-1 and TRBJ2-7; 11 bases agree with TRBD2. V was pared by 4 bases and J by 2 bases, with 8 bases of the junction left unmatched. The CDR3 contains 16 residues. CDR1 is SGHRS and CDR2 is YFSETQ in the germline V gene. The CDR3 loop reads CASSPSGTSGPYEQYF. DNA of the CDR3: TGCGCCAGCAGCCCCTCCGGGACTAGCGGTCCCTACGAGCAGTACTTC. Supplemented by reference TRBV5-1 and TRBJ2-7, the full variable domain reads KAGVTQTPRYLIKTRGQQVTLSCSPISGHRSVSWYQQTPGQGLQFLFEYFSETQRNKGNFPGRFSGRQFSNSRSEMNVSTLELGDSALYLCASSPSGTSGPYEQYFGPGTRLTVT.

The chain has TRBV24-1 and TRBJ1-2; possibly TRBD1 for D (6 bases). The CDR3 runs to 13 residues. V lost 9 bases and J 4 bases, leaving 14 bases between the germline ends. Germline values: CDR1 KGHDR, CDR2 SFDVKD. CDR3: CATEGGYGYGYTF. The CDR3 DNA reads as TGTGCCACCGAGGGGGGGTACGGCTATGGCTACACCTTC.

The chain joins TRBV11-2 to TRBJ1-6; D is unresolved. Trimming stripped 4 bases from V and 10 bases from J, with 17 bases between. Looked up from germline, CDR1 is SGHAT and CDR2 is FQNNGV. The CDR3 consists of 15 residues. CDR3 region: CASSSSPGLSSPLHF. In DNA form, the CDR3 reads TGTGCCAGCAGCTCGAGCCCCGGGCTAAGCTCACCCCTCCACTTT.

The chain has TRBV24-1 and TRBJ2-3; a weak D match, TRBD2 (5 bases). The CDR3 contains 15 residues. V gave up 1 base and J gave up 6 bases, with 13 bases separating them. From germline, CDR1 is KGHDR and CDR2 SFDVKD. CDR3 nucleotides: TGTGCCACCAGTGATTTATCCGGGGATGGGGATACGCAGTATTTT. It codes for CATSDLSGDGDTQYF.

This clonotype was seen many times. One end of the junction varies from germline; a read error may be responsible. The V gene is TRBV5-1, the J gene TRBJ1-1; D perhaps matches TRBD1 (6 bases). The CDR3 consists of 15 residues. Germline V CDR1 and CDR2: SGHRS, YFSETQ. The CDR3 DNA is TGCGCCAGCCCCAATGGGGGTAGGGGGATGCCTGACGCTTTCTTT. It yields the protein CASPNGGRGMPDAFF.